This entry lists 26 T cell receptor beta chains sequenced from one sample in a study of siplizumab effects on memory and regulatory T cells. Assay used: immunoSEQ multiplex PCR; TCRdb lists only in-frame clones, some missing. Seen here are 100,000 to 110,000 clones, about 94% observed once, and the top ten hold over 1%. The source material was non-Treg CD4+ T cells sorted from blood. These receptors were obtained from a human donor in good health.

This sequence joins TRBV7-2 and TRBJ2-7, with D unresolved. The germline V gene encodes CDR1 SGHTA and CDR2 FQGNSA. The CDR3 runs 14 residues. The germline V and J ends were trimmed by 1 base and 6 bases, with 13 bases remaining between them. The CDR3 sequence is CASSLVGPFAEQYF. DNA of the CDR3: TGTGCCAGCAGCTTAGTAGGGCCCTTCGCCGAGCAGTACTTC. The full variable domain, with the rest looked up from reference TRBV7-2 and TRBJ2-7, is GAGVSQSPSNKVTEKGKDVELRCDPISGHTALYWYRQSLGQGLEFLIYFQGNSAPDKSGLPSDRFSAERTGGSVSTLTIQRTQQEDSAVYLCASSLVGPFAEQYFGPGTRLTVT.

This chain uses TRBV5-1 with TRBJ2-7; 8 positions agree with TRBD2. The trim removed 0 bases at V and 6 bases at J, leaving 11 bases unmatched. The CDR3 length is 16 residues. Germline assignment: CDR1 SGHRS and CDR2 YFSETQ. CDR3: CASSLEFSGTLREQYF. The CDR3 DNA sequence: TGCGCCAGCAGCTTGGAGTTTAGCGGGACTCTACGCGAGCAGTACTTC.

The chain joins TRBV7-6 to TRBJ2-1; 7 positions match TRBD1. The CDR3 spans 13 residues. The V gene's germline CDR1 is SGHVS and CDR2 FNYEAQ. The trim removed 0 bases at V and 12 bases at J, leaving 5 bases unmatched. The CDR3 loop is CASSLARQGLQFF. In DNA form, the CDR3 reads TGTGCCAGCAGCTTAGCACGACAGGGCCTGCAGTTCTTC.

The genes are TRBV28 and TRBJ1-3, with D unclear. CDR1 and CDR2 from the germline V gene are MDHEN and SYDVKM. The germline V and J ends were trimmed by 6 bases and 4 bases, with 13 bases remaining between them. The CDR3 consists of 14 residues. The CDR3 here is CASRLQIGGNTIYF. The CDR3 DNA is TGTGCCAGCAGACTACAAATAGGAGGAAACACCATATATTTT.

In DNA form, the CDR3 reads TGCGCCAGCAGCTTGGAGGGTTCTGGAAACACCATATATTTT. As protein: CASSLEGSGNTIYF. This chain joins TRBV5-1 and TRBJ1-3; no definite D call. V was shortened by 0 bases and J by 1 base, with 5 bases between the two germline ends. There are 14 residues in the CDR3. Per germline, CDR1 SGHRS and CDR2 YFSETQ.

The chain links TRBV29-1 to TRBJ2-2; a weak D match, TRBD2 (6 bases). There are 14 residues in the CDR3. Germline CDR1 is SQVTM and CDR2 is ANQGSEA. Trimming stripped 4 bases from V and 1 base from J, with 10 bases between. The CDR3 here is CSVADSGNTGELFF. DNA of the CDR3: TGCAGCGTTGCGGATAGCGGGAACACCGGGGAGCTGTTTTTT.

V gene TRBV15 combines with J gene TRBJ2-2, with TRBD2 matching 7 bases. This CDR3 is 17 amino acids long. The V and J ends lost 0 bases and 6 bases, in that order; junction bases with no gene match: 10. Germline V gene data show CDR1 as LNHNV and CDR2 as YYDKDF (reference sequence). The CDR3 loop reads CATSRDLASGGAGELFF. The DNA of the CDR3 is TGTGCCACCAGCAGAGATCTCGCTAGCGGCGGGGCCGGGGAGCTGTTTTTT.

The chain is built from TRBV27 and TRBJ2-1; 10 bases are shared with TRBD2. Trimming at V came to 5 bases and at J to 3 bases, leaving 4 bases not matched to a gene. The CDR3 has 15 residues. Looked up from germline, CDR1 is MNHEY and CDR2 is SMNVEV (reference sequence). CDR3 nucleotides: TGTGCCAGCAGTCCAACTAGCGGGGACTACAATGAGCAGTTCTTC. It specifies CASSPTSGDYNEQFF.

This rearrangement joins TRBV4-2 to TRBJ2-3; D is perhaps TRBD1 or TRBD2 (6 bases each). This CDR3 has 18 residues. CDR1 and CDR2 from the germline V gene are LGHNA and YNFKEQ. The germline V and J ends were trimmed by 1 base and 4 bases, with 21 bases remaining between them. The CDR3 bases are TGTGCCAGCAGCCAAGTCCGGGGGACGCGTGGGGGCGCAGATACGCAGTATTTT. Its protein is CASSQVRGTRGGADTQYF.

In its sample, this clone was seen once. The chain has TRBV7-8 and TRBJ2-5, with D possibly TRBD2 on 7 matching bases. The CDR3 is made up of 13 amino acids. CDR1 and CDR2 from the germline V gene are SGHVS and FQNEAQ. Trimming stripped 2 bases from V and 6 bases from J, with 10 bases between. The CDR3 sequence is CASSLPGGQTQYF. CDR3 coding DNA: TGTGCCAGCAGCTTACCCGGGGGGCAGACCCAGTACTTC.

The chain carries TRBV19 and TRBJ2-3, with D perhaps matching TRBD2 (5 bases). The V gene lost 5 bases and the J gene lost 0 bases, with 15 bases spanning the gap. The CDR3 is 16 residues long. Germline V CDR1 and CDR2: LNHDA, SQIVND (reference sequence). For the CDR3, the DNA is TGTGCCAGTAGTTCATACAGCGGATCTAGCACAGATACGCAGTATTTT. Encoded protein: CASSSYSGSSTDTQYF.

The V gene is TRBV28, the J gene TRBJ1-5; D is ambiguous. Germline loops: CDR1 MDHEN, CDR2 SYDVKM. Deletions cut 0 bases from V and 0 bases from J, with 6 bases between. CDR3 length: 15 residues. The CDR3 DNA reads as TGTGCCAGCAGTTTATGGGATAATAGCAATCAGCCCCAGCATTTT. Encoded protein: CASSLWDNSNQPQHF.

CDR3 bases: TGTGCCAGCAGCCCGTTATCCACCGGGGAGCTGTTTTTT. Amino acids: CASSPLSTGELFF. This chain links TRBV7-3 with TRBJ2-2; D is ambiguous. Trimming removed 5 bases at V and 4 bases at J, with 8 bases between. The CDR3 is 13 residues long. Germline lookup yields CDR1 SGHTA and CDR2 FQGTGA.

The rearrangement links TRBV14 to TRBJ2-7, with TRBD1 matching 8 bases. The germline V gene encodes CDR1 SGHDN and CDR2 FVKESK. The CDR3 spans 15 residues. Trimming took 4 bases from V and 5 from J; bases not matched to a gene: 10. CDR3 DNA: TGTGCCAGCAGCCTGATCAAGGACAGGGCCCACGAGCAGTACTTC. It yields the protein CASSLIKDRAHEQYF.

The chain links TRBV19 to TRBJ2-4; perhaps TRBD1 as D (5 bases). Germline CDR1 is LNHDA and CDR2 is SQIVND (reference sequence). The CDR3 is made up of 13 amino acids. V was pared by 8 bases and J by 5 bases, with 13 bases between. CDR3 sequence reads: CASSTDFENIQYF. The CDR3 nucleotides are TGTGCCAGTTCGACAGATTTTGAAAACATTCAGTACTTC.

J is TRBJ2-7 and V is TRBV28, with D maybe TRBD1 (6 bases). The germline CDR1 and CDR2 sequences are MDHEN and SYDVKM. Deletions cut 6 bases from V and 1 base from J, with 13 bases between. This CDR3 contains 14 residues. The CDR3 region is CASRVGQPSYEQYF. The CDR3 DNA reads TGTGCCAGCAGAGTTGGACAGCCGTCCTACGAGCAGTACTTC.

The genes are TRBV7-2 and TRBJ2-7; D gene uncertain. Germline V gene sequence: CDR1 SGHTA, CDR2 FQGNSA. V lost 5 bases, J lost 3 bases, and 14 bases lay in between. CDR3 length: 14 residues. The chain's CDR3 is CASSLPGDFYEQYF. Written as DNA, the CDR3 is TGTGCCAGCAGCCTACCTGGGGATTTCTACGAGCAGTACTTC. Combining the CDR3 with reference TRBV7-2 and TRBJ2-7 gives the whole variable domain GAGVSQSPSNKVTEKGKDVELRCDPISGHTALYWYRQSLGQGLEFLIYFQGNSAPDKSGLPSDRFSAERTGGSVSTLTIQRTQQEDSAVYLCASSLPGDFYEQYFGPGTRLTVT.

The CDR3 loop is CASNMPGTTNTGELFF. The CDR3 nucleotides read TGCGCCAGCAACATGCCAGGAACCACGAACACCGGGGAGCTGTTTTTT. V is TRBV5-1 and J is TRBJ2-2; D call uncertain. The CDR3 is 16 residues long. The germline V and J ends were trimmed by 6 bases and 0 bases, with 15 bases remaining between them. Germline assignment: CDR1 SGHRS and CDR2 YFSETQ.

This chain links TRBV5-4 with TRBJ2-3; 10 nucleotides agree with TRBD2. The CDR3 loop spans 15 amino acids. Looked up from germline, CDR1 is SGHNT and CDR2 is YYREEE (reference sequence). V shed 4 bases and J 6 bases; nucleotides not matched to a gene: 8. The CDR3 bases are TGTGCCAGCAGCCTCCTAGCGGGAGAGGCGGATACGCAGTATTTT. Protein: CASSLLAGEADTQYF.

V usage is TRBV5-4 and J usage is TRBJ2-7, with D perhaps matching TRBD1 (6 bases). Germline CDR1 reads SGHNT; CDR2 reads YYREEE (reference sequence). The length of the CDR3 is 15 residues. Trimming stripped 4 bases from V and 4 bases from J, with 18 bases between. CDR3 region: CASSQDFNREYEQYF. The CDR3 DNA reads TGTGCCAGCAGCCAAGATTTTAACAGGGAGTACGAGCAGTACTTC.

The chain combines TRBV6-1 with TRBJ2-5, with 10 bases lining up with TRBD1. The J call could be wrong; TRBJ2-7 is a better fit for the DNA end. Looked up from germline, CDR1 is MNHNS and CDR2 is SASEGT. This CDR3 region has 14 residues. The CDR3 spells CASTWTGGPYEQYF. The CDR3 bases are TGTGCCAGCACCTGGACAGGGGGGCCCTACGAGCAGTACTTC.

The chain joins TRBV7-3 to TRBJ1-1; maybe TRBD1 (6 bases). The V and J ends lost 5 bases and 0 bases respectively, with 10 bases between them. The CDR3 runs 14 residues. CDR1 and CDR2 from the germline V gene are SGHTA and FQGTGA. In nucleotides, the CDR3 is TGTGCCAGCAGCCAGACAGGAATGAACACTGAAGCTTTCTTT. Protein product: CASSQTGMNTEAFF. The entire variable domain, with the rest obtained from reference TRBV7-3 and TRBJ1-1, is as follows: GAGVSQTPSNKVTEKGKYVELRCDPISGHTALYWYRQSLGQGPEFLIYFQGTGAADDSGLPNDRFFAVRPEGSVSTLKIQRTERGDSAVYLCASSQTGMNTEAFFGQGTRLTVV.

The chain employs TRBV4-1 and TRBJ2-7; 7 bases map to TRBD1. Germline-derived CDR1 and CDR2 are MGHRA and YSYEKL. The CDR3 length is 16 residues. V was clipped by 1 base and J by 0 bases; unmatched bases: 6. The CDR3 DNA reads TGCGCCAGCAGCCAAGTGGCGGCAGGGGGCTCCTACGAGCAGTACTTC. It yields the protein CASSQVAAGGSYEQYF.

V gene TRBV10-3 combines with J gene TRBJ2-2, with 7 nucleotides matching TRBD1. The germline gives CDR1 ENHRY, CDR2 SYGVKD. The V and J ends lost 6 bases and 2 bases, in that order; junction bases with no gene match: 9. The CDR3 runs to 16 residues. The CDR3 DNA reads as TGTGCCATCAGGAGGGGGCGGGCAGAAAACACCGGGGAGCTGTTTTTT. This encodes CAIRRGRAENTGELFF.

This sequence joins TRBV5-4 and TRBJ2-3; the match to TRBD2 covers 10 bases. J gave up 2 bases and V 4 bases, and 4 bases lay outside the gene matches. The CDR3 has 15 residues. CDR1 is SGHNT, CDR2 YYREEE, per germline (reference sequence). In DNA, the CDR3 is TGTGCCAGCAGCCCCCTAGCGGGGGACACAGATACGCAGTATTTT. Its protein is CASSPLAGDTDTQYF.

CDR3 amino acids: CATSGGTGGLETQYF. The CDR3, as DNA: TGTGCCACCAGCGGCGGGACAGGGGGTTTGGAGACCCAGTACTTC. The chain couples TRBV15 to TRBJ2-5, with TRBD1 matching 11 bases. There are 15 residues in the CDR3. Germline lookup yields CDR1 LNHNV and CDR2 YYDKDF (reference sequence). Germline trimming cut 5 bases from V and 5 bases from J; bases unmatched to any gene: 7.